This T cell receptor beta chain comes out of a study of cytomegalovirus exposure and HLA in healthy donors. Assay used: immunoSEQ multiplex PCR; TCRdb lists only in-frame clones, some missing. The sample holds roughly 150,000 clones, roughly nine tenths seen once. CDR1 and CDR2 from the germline V gene are MDHEN and SYDVKM. The CDR3 extends over 13 amino acids. V gave up 5 bases and J gave up 2 bases, with 10 bases separating them. This sequence joins TRBV28 and TRBJ2-7, with TRBD1 as a possible D gene (5 bases). The source of this sequence is a man aged 18 to 30 in good health and CMV-seropositive. Sequencing input: PBMCs. CDR3 sequence (DNA): TGTGCCAGCAGTCCCCGACAGACCTACGAGCAGTACTTC. It specifies CASSPRQTYEQYF.